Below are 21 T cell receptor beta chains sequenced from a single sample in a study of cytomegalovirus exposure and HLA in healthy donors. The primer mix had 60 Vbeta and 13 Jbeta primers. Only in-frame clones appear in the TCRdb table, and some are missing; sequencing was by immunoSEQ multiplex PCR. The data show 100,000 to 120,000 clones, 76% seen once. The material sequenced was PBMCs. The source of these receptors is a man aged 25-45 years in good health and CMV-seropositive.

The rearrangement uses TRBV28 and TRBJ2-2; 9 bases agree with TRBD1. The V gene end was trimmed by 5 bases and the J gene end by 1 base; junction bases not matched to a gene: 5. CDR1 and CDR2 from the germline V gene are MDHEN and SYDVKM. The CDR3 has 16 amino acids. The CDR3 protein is CASSGDRVGNTGELFF. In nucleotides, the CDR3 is TGTGCCAGCAGTGGGGACAGGGTCGGGAACACCGGGGAGCTGTTTTTT.

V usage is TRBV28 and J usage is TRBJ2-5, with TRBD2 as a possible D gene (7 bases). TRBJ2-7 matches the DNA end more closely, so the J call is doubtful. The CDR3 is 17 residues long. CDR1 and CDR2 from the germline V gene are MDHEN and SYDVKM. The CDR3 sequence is CASRWRGPGLSSYEQYF. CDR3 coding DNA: TGTGCCAGCAGATGGCGGGGGCCGGGGCTAAGCTCCTACGAGCAGTACTTC.

CDR3 protein: CAWRRGGKYGYTF. CDR3 sequence (DNA): TGTGCCTGGCGGAGAGGCGGGAAGTATGGCTACACCTTC. The chain has TRBV30 and TRBJ1-2; D remains ambiguous. This CDR3 spans 13 amino acids. The V gene lost 5 bases and the J gene lost 5 bases, with 15 bases spanning the gap. Per germline, CDR1 GTSNPN and CDR2 SVGIG (reference sequence).

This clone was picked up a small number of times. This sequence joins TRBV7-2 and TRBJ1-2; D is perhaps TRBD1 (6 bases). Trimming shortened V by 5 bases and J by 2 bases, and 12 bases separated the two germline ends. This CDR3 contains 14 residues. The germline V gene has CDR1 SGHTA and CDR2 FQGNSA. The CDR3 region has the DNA TGTGCCAGCAGCCCCCGGGACAAGAACTATGGCTACACCTTC. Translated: CASSPRDKNYGYTF. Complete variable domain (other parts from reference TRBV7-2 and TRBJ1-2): GAGVSQSPSNKVTEKGKDVELRCDPISGHTALYWYRQSLGQGLEFLIYFQGNSAPDKSGLPSDRFSAERTGGSVSTLTIQRTQQEDSAVYLCASSPRDKNYGYTFGSGTRLTVV.

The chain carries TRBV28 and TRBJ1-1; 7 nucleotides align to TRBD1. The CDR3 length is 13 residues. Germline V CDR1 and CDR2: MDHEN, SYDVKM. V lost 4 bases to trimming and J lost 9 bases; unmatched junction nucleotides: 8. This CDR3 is CASSSNDREQAFF. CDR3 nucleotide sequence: TGTGCCAGCAGTTCCAACGACAGGGAGCAAGCTTTCTTT.

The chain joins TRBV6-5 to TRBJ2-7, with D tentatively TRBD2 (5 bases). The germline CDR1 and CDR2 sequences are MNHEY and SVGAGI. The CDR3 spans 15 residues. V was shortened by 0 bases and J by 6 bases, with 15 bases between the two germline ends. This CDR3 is CASSYSSPRTGEQYF. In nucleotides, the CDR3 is TGTGCCAGCAGTTACTCATCCCCCCGGACTGGCGAGCAGTACTTC.

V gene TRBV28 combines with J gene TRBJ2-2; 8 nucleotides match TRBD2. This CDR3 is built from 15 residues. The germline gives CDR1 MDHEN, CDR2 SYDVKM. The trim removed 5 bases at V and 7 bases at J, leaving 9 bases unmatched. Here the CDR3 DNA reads TGTGCCAGCAGTCCCGGGGGGGCCCCGGGCGGGGAGCTGTTTTTT. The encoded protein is CASSPGGAPGGELFF.

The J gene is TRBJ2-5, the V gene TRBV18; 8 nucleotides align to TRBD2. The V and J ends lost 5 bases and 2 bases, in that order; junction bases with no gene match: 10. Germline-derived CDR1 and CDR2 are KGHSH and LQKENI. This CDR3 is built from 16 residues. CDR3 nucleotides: TGTGCCAGCTCAGGTATCGCTAGCGGGTTTCAAGAGACCCAGTACTTC. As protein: CASSGIASGFQETQYF.

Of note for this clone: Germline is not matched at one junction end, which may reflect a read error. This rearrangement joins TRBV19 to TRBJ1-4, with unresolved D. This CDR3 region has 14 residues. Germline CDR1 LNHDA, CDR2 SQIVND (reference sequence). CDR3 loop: CTSSPTSTNEKLFF. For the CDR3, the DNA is TGTACCAGTAGTCCGACTTCCACTAATGAAAAACTGTTTTTT. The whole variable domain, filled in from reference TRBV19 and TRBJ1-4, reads DGGITQSPKYLFRKEGQNVTLSCEQNLNHDAMYWYRQDPGQGLRLIYYSQIVNDFQKGDIAEGYSVSREKKESFPLTVTSAQKNPTAFYLCTSSPTSTNEKLFFGSGTQLSVL.

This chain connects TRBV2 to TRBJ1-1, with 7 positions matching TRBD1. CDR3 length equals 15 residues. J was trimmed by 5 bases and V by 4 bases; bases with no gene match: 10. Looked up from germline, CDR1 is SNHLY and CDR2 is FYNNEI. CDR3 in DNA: TGTGCCAGCAGTGCCTACAGGGGTGGAGATACTGAAGCTTTCTTT. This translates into CASSAYRGGDTEAFF.

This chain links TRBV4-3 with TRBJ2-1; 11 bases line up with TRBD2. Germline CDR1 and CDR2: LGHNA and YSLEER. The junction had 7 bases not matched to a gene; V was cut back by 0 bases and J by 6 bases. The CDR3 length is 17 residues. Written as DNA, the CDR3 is TGCGCCAGCAGCCAAGATCCCCGACTAGCGGGGATCAATGAGCAGTTCTTC. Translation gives CASSQDPRLAGINEQFF.

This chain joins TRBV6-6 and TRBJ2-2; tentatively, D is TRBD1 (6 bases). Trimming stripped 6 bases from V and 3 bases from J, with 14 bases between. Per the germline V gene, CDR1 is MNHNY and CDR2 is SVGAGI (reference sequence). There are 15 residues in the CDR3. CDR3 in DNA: TGTGCCAGCAGATTTAGCAGGGGAGACACCGGGGAGCTGTTTTTT. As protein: CASRFSRGDTGELFF.

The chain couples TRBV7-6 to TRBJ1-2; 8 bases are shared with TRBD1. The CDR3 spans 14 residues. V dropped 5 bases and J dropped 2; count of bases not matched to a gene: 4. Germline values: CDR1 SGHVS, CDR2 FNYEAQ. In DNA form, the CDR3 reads TGTGCCAGCAGCCGCGACAGGGGAAACTATGGCTACACCTTC. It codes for CASSRDRGNYGYTF. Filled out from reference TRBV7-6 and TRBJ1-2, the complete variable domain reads GAGVSQSPRYKVTKRGQDVALRCDPISGHVSLYWYRQALGQGPEFLTYFNYEAQQDKSGLPNDRFSAERPEGSISTLTIQRTEQRDSAMYRCASSRDRGNYGYTFGSGTRLTVV.

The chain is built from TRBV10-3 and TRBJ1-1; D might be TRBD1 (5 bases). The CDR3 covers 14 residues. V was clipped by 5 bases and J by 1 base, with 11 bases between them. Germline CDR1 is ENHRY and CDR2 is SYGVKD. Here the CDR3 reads CAISMGQENTEAFF. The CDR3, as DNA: TGTGCCATCAGTATGGGGCAGGAGAACACTGAAGCTTTCTTT.

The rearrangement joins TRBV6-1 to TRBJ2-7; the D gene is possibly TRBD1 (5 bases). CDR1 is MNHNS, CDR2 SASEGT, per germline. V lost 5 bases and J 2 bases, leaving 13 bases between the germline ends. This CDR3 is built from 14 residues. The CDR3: CASSHHRRPYEQYF. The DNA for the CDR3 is TGTGCCAGCAGTCATCACAGGCGACCCTACGAGCAGTACTTC.

The CDR3 nucleotides are TGTGCCAGCAGCTTAGAGGGGAGGTATGGCTACACCTTC. This sequence encodes CASSLEGRYGYTF. The genes are TRBV7-8 and TRBJ1-2; D perhaps matches TRBD1 (5 bases). Germline lookup yields CDR1 SGHVS and CDR2 FQNEAQ. The CDR3 is made up of 13 amino acids. V was shortened by 1 base and J by 5 bases, with 8 bases between the two germline ends.

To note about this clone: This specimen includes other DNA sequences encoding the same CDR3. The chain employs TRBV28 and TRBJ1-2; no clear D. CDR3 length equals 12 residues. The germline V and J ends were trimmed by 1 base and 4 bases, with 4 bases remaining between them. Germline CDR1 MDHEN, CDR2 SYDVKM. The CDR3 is CASSLSGYGYTF. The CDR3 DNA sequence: TGTGCCAGCAGTTTATCAGGCTATGGCTACACCTTC.

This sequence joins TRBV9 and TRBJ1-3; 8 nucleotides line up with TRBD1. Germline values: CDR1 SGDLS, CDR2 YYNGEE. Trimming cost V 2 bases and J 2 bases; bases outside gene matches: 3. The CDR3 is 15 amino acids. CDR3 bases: TGTGCCAGCAGCGTGACAGGGGCAGCTGGAAACACCATATATTTT. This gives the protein CASSVTGAAGNTIYF. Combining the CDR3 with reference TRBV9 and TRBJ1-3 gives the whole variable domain DSGVTQTPKHLITATGQRVTLRCSPRSGDLSVYWYQQSLDQGLQFLIQYYNGEERAKGNILERFSAQQFPDLHSELNLSSLELGDSALYFCASSVTGAAGNTIYFGEGSWLTVV.

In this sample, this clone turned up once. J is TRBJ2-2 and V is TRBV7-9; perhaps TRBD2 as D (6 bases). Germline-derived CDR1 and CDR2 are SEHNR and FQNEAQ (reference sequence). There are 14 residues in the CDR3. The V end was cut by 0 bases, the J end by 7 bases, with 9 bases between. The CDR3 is CASSLAPGVGELFF. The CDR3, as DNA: TGTGCCAGCAGCTTAGCCCCGGGGGTCGGGGAGCTGTTTTTT.

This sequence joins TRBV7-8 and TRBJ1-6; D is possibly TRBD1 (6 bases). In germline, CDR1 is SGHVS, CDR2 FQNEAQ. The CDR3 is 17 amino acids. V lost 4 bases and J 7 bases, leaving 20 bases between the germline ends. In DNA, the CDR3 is TGTGCCAGCAGCTCCCCCCCCGGGACATCTCGCAATTCACCCCTCCACTTT. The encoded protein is CASSSPPGTSRNSPLHF.

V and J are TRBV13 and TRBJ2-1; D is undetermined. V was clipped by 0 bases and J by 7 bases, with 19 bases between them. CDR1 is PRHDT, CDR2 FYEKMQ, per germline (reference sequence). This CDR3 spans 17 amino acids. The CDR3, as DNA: TGTGCCAGCAGCTTAGGGCGGATAGGTCTCCCGGGTAATGAGCAGTTCTTC. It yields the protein CASSLGRIGLPGNEQFF.